Here is one T cell receptor beta chain with its context. The data were obtained in a study of blood T cell repertoires in COVID-19. CDR3 length equals 16 residues. The germline CDR1 and CDR2 sequences are SGHNT and YYREEE (reference sequence). V was pared by 4 bases and J by 0 bases, with 15 bases between. Per the authors' pipeline: The assay estimated nucleated cells by amplifying reference gene primers. Generated by immunoSEQ multiplex PCR, the TCRdb table keeps only in-frame clones and is missing some. The V and J calls and clone size are taken from that table; D and trimming were inferred from the DNA. Of 150,000 to 200,000 clones listed, about 85% are singletons.

This TCR came from a man between 65 and 85 years old with active or convalescent COVID-19. Specimen: peripheral blood. The chain uses TRBV5-4 and TRBJ2-3, with a weak D call TRBD2 (6 bases). The CDR3 spells CASSGGRDPSTDTQYF. The CDR3 DNA sequence: TGTGCCAGCAGCGGCGGGCGGGATCCTAGCACAGATACGCAGTATTTT. Looking up the rest from reference TRBV5-4 and TRBJ2-3 gives the full variable domain: ETGVTQSPTHLIKTRGQQVTLRCSSQSGHNTVSWYQQALGQGPQFIFQYYREEENGRGNFPPRFSGLQFPNYSSELNVNALELDDSALYLCASSGGRDPSTDTQYFGPGTRLTVL.